The 19 T cell receptor beta chains listed next were all sequenced from one sample in a study of cytomegalovirus exposure and HLA in healthy donors. With 60 Vbeta and 13 Jbeta primers, the PCR was carried out. Profiled with immunoSEQ multiplex PCR; TCRdb holds only in-frame clones, not every one. The data contain 130,000 to 150,000 clones, almost 85% of them singletons. Input material: PBMCs. These receptors all come from a woman aged 55-69 years in good health and CMV-seropositive.

The chain joins TRBV7-8 to TRBJ2-2, with D perhaps TRBD1 (6 bases). Germline values: CDR1 SGHVS, CDR2 FQNEAQ. V lost 11 bases to trimming and J lost 4 bases, with 17 bases between them. The CDR3 sequence is 14 residues long. CDR3 residues: CAGTTGPGTGELFF. The DNA of the CDR3 is TGTGCCGGAACGACAGGTCCGGGCACCGGGGAGCTGTTTTTT.

The CDR3 sequence is CASSHPSGGAQETQYF. CDR3 sequence (DNA): TGCGCCAGCAGCCACCCTAGCGGAGGGGCCCAAGAGACCCAGTACTTC. V usage is TRBV4-1 and J usage is TRBJ2-5; 7 nucleotides match TRBD2. CDR1 MGHRA and CDR2 YSYEKL come from the germline V gene. This CDR3 has 16 amino acids. V was pared by 3 bases and J by 1 base, with 8 bases of the junction left unmatched.

The chain has TRBV10-3 and TRBJ2-2; 8 bases line up with TRBD2. Germline lookup yields CDR1 ENHRY and CDR2 SYGVKD. The CDR3 consists of 12 residues. Trimming cost V 10 bases and J 5 bases; bases outside gene matches: 3. CDR3 nucleotide sequence: TGTGCCACCGGGGGGGGAACCGGGGAGCTGTTTTTT. Encoded protein: CATGGGTGELFF.

This sequence joins TRBV28 and TRBJ2-1, with TRBD2 matching 10 bases. This CDR3 comprises 15 residues. Germline assignment: CDR1 MDHEN and CDR2 SYDVKM. Trimming took 6 bases from V and 7 from J; bases not matched to a gene: 9. CDR3 residues: CASSHRTSGKNEQFF. CDR3 nucleotide sequence: TGTGCCAGCAGCCACAGGACTAGCGGCAAGAATGAGCAGTTCTTC.

In its sample, this clone was seen a few times. The genes are TRBV19 and TRBJ1-5; tentative D call: TRBD1 (6 bases). CDR3 size: 14 residues. Germline V gives CDR1 LNHDA, CDR2 SQIVND (reference sequence). Trimming took 5 bases from V and 7 from J, leaving 15 bases between them. CDR3 coding DNA: TGTGCCAGTAGTGTTCACAGGGTAGGACAGCCCCAGCATTTT. It translates to CASSVHRVGQPQHF.

This clone was detected only a few times. V and J are TRBV7-8 and TRBJ2-1, with 9 bases aligning to TRBD1. CDR1 is SGHVS and CDR2 is FQNEAQ in the germline V gene. The CDR3 is made up of 14 amino acids. Unmatched junction bases numbered 7, after V lost 5 bases and J lost 8 bases. The CDR3 region has the DNA TGTGCCAGCAGCACCAAAGGACAGGGGTATGAGCAGTTCTTC. Translated: CASSTKGQGYEQFF.

The J gene is TRBJ2-7, the V gene TRBV10-3, with 8 bases fitting TRBD1. Germline V gene sequence: CDR1 ENHRY, CDR2 SYGVKD. CDR3 length equals 15 residues. Trimming removed 2 bases from V and 5 bases from J; junction bases left unmatched: 8. The CDR3 DNA sequence: TGTGCCATCAGTGAGGGGACAGGCCCGGTGAACGAGCAGTACTTC. Its translation is CAISEGTGPVNEQYF.

The V and J genes are TRBV11-2 and TRBJ1-3; D unresolved. Trimming shortened V by 3 bases and J by 4 bases, and 7 bases separated the two germline ends. The CDR3 is made up of 13 amino acids. Germline-derived CDR1 and CDR2 are SGHAT and FQNNGV. CDR3 loop: CASSFNQGNTIYF. In DNA form, the CDR3 reads TGTGCCAGCAGCTTTAACCAGGGAAACACCATATATTTT.

The chain has TRBV9 and TRBJ2-3; perhaps TRBD2 as D (6 bases). Trimming pared 2 bases from V and 0 bases from J, leaving 7 bases between. Germline CDR1 and CDR2: SGDLS and YYNGEE. CDR3 length equals 14 residues. Here the CDR3 DNA reads TGTGCCAGCAGCGTGAGCGGGAGCACAGATACGCAGTATTTT. It encodes CASSVSGSTDTQYF.

The chain recombines TRBV7-2 with TRBJ2-1; D remains ambiguous. Germline lookup yields CDR1 SGHTA and CDR2 FQGNSA. The CDR3 sequence is 13 residues long. V was shortened by 0 bases and J by 8 bases, with 8 bases between the two germline ends. The CDR3 reads CASSLARVDEQFF. Here the CDR3 DNA reads TGTGCCAGCAGCTTAGCGAGAGTGGATGAGCAGTTCTTC. The full variable domain, its missing parts supplied by reference TRBV7-2 and TRBJ2-1, is GAGVSQSPSNKVTEKGKDVELRCDPISGHTALYWYRQSLGQGLEFLIYFQGNSAPDKSGLPSDRFSAERTGGSVSTLTIQRTQQEDSAVYLCASSLARVDEQFFGPGTRLTVL.

The chain links TRBV27 to TRBJ1-5; D remains ambiguous. The CDR3 totals 15 residues. CDR1 and CDR2 (germline): MNHEY, SMNVEV (reference sequence). V lost 3 bases to trimming and J lost 0 bases, with 9 bases between them. In nucleotides, the CDR3 is TGTGCCAGCAGTTTTTCGGGAGTTAGCAATCAGCCCCAGCATTTT. Amino acids: CASSFSGVSNQPQHF.

A single count supports this clone. Sequence at one end of the junction differs from germline and may be a read error. Other DNA variants within this sample encode the same CDR3. The rearrangement links TRBV27 to TRBJ2-7; 10 nucleotides align to TRBD2. The CDR3 extends over 14 amino acids. Looked up from germline, CDR1 is MNHEY and CDR2 is SMNVEV (reference sequence). This CDR3 is CASSLAGVSYEQYF. Here the CDR3 DNA reads TGTGCTAGCAGTCTAGCGGGAGTATCCTACGAGCAGTACTTC.

The chain recombines TRBV18 with TRBJ2-5; the D is unclear. V was clipped by 5 bases and J by 2 bases, with 3 bases between them. This CDR3 has 11 residues. Per the germline V gene, CDR1 is KGHSH and CDR2 is LQKENI. CDR3 in amino acids: CASSSQETQYF. DNA for the CDR3: TGTGCCAGCTCATCACAAGAGACCCAGTACTTC.

V and J are TRBV7-8 and TRBJ1-1; D remains unclear. This CDR3 comprises 14 residues. V was trimmed by 5 bases and J by 5 bases, leaving 15 bases between them. Germline CDR1 is SGHVS and CDR2 is FQNEAQ. The CDR3 region is CASSQVAERTEAFF. In nucleotides, the CDR3 is TGTGCCAGCAGCCAGGTCGCTGAAAGAACTGAAGCTTTCTTT.

The V call is TRBV14, the J call TRBJ1-1; TRBD1 is a possible D gene (5 bases). CDR1 SGHDN and CDR2 FVKESK come from the germline V gene. The CDR3 has 13 amino acids. Trimming stripped 2 bases from V and 11 bases from J, with 15 bases between. The CDR3 sequence: CASSQTGTSLAFF. In DNA form, the CDR3 reads TGTGCCAGCAGCCAAACAGGAACGAGCTTGGCTTTCTTT.

This rearrangement joins TRBV28 to TRBJ2-1; D is ambiguous. The germline V gene encodes CDR1 MDHEN and CDR2 SYDVKM. The CDR3 is 14 residues long. V was trimmed by 2 bases and J by 5 bases, leaving 10 bases between them. CDR3 loop: CASSLRLVNNEQFF. In nucleotides, the CDR3 is TGTGCCAGCAGTTTACGGCTAGTTAACAATGAGCAGTTCTTC. Filled out from reference TRBV28 and TRBJ2-1, the complete variable domain reads DVKVTQSSRYLVKRTGEKVFLECVQDMDHENMFWYRQDPGLGLRLIYFSYDVKMKEKGDIPEGYSVSREKKERFSLILESASTNQTSMYLCASSLRLVNNEQFFGPGTRLTVL.

CDR3 nucleotide sequence: TGTGCCAGCAGCCAGGGGACTAGCGGGAGCCCATACCAAGAGACCCAGTACTTC. As protein: CASSQGTSGSPYQETQYF. V gene TRBV7-9 combines with J gene TRBJ2-5; 14 nucleotides align to TRBD2. This CDR3 is 18 amino acids long. Germline CDR1 SEHNR, CDR2 FQNEAQ (reference sequence). The V and J ends lost 5 bases and 0 bases, in that order; junction bases with no gene match: 8.

The chain combines TRBV28 with TRBJ2-5; tentatively, D is TRBD1 (5 bases). V gave up 3 bases and J gave up 5 bases, with 10 bases separating them. The CDR3 has 13 residues. The V gene's germline CDR1 is MDHEN and CDR2 SYDVKM. The CDR3 sequence is CASSFRVAETQYF. The DNA for the CDR3 is TGTGCCAGCAGTTTCAGGGTCGCGGAGACCCAGTACTTC.

The J gene is TRBJ2-5, the V gene TRBV7-9; D remains ambiguous. The CDR3 runs 17 residues. Trimming removed 1 base at V and 0 bases at J, with 15 bases between. Per germline, CDR1 SEHNR and CDR2 FQNEAQ (reference sequence). The CDR3 coding sequence is TGTGCCAGCAGCTTAGGTCTAACTCTAGTTCACCAAGAGACCCAGTACTTC. Translation: CASSLGLTLVHQETQYF. The whole variable domain, filled in from reference TRBV7-9 and TRBJ2-5, reads DTGVSQNPRHKITKRGQNVTFRCDPISEHNRLYWYRQTLGQGPEFLTYFQNEAQLEKSRLLSDRFSAERPKGSFSTLEIQRTEQGDSAMYLCASSLGLTLVHQETQYFGPGTRLLVL.